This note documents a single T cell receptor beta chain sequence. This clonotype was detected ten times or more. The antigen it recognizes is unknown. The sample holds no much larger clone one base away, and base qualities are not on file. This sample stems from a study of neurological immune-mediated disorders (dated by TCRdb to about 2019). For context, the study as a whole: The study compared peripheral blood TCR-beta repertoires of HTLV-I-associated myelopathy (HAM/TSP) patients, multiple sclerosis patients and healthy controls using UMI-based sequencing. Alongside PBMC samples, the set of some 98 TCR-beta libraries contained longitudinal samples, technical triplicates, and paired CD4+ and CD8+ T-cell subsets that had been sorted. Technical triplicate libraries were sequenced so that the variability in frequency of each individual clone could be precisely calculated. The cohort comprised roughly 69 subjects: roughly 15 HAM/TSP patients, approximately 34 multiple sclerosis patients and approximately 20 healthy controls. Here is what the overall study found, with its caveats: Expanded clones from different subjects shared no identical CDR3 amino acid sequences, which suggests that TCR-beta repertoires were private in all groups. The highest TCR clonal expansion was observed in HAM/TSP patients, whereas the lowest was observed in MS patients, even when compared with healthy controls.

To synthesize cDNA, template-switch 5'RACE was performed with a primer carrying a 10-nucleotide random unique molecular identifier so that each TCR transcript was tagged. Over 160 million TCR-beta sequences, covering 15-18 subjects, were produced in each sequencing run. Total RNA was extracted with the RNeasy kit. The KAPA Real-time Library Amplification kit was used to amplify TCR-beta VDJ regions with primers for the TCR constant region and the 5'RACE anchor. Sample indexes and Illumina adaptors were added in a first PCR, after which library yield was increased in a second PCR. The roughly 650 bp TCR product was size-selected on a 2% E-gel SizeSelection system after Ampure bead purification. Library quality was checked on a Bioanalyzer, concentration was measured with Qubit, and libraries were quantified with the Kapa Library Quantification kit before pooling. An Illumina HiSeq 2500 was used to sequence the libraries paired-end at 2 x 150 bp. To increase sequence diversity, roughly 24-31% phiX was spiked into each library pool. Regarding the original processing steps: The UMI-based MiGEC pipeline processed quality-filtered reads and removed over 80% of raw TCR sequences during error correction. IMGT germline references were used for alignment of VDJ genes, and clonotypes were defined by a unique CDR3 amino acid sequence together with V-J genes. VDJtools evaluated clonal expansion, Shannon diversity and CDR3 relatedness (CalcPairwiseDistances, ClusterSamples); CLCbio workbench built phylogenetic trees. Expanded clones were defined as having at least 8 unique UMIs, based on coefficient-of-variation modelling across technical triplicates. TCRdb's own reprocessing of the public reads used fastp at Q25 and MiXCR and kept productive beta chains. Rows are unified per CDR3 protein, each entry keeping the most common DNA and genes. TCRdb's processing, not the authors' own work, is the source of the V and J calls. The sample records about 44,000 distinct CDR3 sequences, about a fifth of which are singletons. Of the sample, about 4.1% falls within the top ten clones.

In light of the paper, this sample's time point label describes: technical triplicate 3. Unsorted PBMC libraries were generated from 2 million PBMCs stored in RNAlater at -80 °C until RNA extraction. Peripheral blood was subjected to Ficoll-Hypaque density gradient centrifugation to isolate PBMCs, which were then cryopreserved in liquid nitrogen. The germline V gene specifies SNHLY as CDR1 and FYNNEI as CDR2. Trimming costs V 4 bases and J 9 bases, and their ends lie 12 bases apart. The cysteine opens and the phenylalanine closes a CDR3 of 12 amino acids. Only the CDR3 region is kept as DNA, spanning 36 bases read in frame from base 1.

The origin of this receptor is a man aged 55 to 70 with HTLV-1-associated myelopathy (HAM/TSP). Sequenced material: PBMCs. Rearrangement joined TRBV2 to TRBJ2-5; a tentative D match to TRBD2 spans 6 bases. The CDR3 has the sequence CASSAGPGAQYF. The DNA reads TGTGCCAGCAGTGCGGGACCGGGGGCCCAGTACTTC.